Listed below are T cell receptor beta chains from one sample, sequenced in a study of blood T cells in healthy people across ages. In TCRdb, the 5' RACE reads were re-called with MiXCR into one record per CDR3 protein. The data show about 1.5 million distinct CDR3 sequences, with approximately 43% seen just once and about 4% held by the top ten. Sequencing was done on a sample of blood. Receptors originate from a woman aged 18-29 years in good health. The CDR3 runs from the conserved cysteine through the conserved F or W. A D gene is named only where the DNA matches it firmly. Clone size is given for some rows only: seen once, a few or many times, or a class if the clone is expanded.

- | - | TRBJ2-1 | TRBV6-6 | CASSSLAGPYNEQFF | TGTGCCAGCAGTTCTCTTGCGGGGCCCTACAATGAGCAGTTCTTC
- | - | TRBJ1-1 | TRBV6-1 | CASSNQGAEAFF | TGTGCCAGCAGTAACCAGGGAGCTGAAGCTTTCTTT
- | - | TRBJ2-3 | TRBV2 | CASRPSQNADTQYF | TGTGCCAGCAGACCAAGTCAAAACGCAGATACGCAGTATTTT
TRBD1 | - | TRBJ2-7 | TRBV10-3 | CAIGTGFDEQYF | TGTGCCATCGGGACAGGTTTTGATGAGCAGTACTTC
TRBD2 | - | TRBJ2-1 | TRBV29-1 | CSARLAGGHEQFF | TGCAGCGCTAGACTAGCGGGGGGGCATGAGCAGTTCTTC
- | few | TRBJ1-1 | TRBV4-1 | CASSQGPGTESNTEAFF | TGCGCCAGCAGCCAAGGTCCAGGGACGGAGTCGAACACTGAAGCTTTCTTT
- | - | TRBJ2-5 | TRBV6-1 | CASQGPETQYF | TGTGCCAGCCAGGGCCCCGAGACCCAGTACTTC
- | - | TRBJ2-7 | TRBV7-3 | CASSFGARYNEQYF | TGTGCCAGCAGCTTCGGGGCTAGGTACAATGAGCAGTACTTC
TRBD1 | - | TRBJ1-1 | TRBV28 | CASSSSGTGRIEAFF | TGTGCCAGCAGTTCTTCCGGGACAGGGAGGATTGAAGCTTTCTTT
TRBD1 | - | TRBJ2-3 | TRBV5-1 | CASSVGQEGDTQYF | TGCGCCAGCAGCGTTGGACAGGAAGGAGATACGCAGTATTTT
- | - | TRBJ2-5 | TRBV5-6 | CASSLGSRQETQYF | TGTGCCAGCAGCTTGGGATCGCGACAAGAGACCCAGTACTTC
TRBD2 | - | TRBJ2-1 | TRBV7-9 | CASSSSGTRWSRNEQFF | TGTGCCAGCAGCTCGTCCGGGACTAGGTGGAGTAGGAATGAGCAGTTCTTC
- | - | TRBJ2-3 | TRBV7-2 | CASSLAFAADTQYF | TGTGCCAGCAGCTTAGCCTTTGCCGCAGATACGCAGTATTTT
- | - | TRBJ1-1 | TRBV12-3/TRBV12-4 | CASSPGWSSPVRGAFF | TGTGCCAGCAGCCCCGGGTGGAGCAGCCCGGTTCGTGGAGCTTTCTTT
- | few | TRBJ1-2 | TRBV7-2 | CASSLELRDYGYTF | TGTGCCAGCAGCTTAGAGTTGCGGGACTATGGCTACACCTTC
- | - | TRBJ2-5 | TRBV20-1 | CSARGAGGVIQETQYF | TGCAGTGCTCGGGGGGCTGGCGGGGTCATCCAAGAGACCCAGTACTTC